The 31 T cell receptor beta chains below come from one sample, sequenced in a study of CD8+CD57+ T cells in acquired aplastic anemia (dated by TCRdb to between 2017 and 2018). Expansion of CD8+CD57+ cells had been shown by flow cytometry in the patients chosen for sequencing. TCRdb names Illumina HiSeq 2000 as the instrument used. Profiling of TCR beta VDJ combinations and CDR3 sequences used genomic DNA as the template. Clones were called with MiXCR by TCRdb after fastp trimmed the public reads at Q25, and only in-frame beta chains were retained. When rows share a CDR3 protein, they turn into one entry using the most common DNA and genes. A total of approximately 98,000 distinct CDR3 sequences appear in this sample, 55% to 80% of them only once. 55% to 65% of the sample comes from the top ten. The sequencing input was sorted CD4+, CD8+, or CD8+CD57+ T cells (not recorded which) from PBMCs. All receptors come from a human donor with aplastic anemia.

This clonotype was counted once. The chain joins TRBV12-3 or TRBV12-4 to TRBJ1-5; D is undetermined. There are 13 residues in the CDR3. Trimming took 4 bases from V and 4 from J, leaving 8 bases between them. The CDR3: CASSYEQNQPQHF. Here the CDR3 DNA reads TGTGCCAGCAGTTACGAGCAAAATCAGCCCCAGCATTTT.

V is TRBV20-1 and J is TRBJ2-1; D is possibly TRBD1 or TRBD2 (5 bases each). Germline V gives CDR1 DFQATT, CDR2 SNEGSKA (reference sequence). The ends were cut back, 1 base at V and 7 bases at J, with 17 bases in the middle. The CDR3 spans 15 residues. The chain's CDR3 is CSARAVTKAGNEQFF. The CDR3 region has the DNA TGCAGTGCTAGAGCTGTGACTAAGGCAGGGAATGAGCAGTTCTTC.

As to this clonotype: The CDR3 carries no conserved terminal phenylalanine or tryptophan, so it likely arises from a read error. For the CDR3, the DNA is TGCAGTGCTTTCCCCGGGACAAATGAGCAGTTCCTC. Its protein is CSAFPGTNEQFL. This sequence joins TRBV20-1 and TRBJ2-1; tentatively, D is TRBD1 (6 bases). The CDR3 runs 12 residues. V dropped 5 bases and J dropped 7 bases, with 12 bases sitting between them. CDR1 DFQATT and CDR2 SNEGSKA come from the germline V gene (reference sequence).

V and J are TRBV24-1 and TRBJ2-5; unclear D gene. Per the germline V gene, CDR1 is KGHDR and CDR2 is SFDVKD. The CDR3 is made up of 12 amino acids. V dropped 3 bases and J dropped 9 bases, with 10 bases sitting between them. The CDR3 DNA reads TGTGCCACCAGTGATCGCCCCGAGGCCCAGTACTTC. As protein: CATSDRPEAQYF.

In DNA form, the CDR3 reads TGTGCCACGCGTCTGGAGGGGGCGCGGGAGACCCAGTACTTC. It encodes CATRLEGARETQYF. This chain links TRBV10-3 with TRBJ2-5; tentative D call: TRBD1 (7 bases). CDR1 ENHRY and CDR2 SYGVKD come from the germline V gene. Trimming took 10 bases from V and 5 from J, leaving 20 bases between them. CDR3 length: 14 amino acids.

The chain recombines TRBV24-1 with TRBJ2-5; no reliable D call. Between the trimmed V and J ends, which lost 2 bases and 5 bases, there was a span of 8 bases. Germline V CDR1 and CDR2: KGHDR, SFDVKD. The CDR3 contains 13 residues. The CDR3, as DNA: TGTGCCACCAGTGATTCAGGATGGGAGACCCAGTACTTC. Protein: CATSDSGWETQYF.

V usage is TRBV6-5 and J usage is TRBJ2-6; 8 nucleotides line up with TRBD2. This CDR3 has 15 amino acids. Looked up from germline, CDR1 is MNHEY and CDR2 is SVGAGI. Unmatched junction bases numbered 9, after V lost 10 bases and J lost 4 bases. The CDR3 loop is CANSGGAAGANVLTF. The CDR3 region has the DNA TGTGCCAACTCGGGGGGGGCGGCAGGGGCCAACGTCCTGACTTTC.

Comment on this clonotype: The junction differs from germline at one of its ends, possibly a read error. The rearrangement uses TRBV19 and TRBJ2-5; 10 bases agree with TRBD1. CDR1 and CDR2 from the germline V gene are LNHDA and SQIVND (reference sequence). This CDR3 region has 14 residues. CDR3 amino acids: CANSSGQGVKTQYF. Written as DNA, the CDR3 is TGTGCCAATAGTAGCGGACAGGGGGTAAAGACCCAGTACTTC.

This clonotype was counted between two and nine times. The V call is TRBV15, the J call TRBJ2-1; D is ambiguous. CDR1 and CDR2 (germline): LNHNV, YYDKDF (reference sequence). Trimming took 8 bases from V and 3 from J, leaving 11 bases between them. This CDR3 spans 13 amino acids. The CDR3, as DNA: TGTGCCACCCGGAACCCGGTCTACAATGAGCAGTTCTTC. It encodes CATRNPVYNEQFF.

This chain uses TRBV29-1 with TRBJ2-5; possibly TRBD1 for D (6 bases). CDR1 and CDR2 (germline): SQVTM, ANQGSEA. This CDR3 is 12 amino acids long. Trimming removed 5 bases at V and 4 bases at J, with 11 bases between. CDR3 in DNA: TGCAGCGTTAGCGACAGGCTAGAGACCCAGTACTTC. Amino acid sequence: CSVSDRLETQYF.

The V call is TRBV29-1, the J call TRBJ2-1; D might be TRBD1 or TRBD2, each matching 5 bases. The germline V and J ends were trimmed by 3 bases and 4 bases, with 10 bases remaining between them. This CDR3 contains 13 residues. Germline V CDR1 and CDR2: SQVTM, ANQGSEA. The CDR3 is CSVDGDGYNEQFF. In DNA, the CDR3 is TGCAGCGTTGACGGGGACGGTTACAATGAGCAGTTCTTC.

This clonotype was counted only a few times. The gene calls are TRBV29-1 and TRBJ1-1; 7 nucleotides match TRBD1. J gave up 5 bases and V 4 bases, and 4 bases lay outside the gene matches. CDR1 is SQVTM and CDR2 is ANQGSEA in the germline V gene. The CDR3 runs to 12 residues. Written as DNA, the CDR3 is TGCAGCGTTGTTCAGGGGGGAACTGAAGCTTTCTTT. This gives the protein CSVVQGGTEAFF.

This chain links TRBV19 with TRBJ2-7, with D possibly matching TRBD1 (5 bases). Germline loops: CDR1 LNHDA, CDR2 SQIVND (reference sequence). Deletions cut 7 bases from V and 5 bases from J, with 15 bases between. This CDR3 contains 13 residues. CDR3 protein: CASKGTGWDEQYF. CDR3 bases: TGTGCCAGTAAGGGAACAGGCTGGGACGAGCAGTACTTC.

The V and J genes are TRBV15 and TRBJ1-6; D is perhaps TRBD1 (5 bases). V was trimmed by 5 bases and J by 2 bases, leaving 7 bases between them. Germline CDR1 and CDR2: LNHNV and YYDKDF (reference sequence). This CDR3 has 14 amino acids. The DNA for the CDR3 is TGTGCCACCAGCGGGGGTACCTATAATTCACCCCTCCACTTT. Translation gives CATSGGTYNSPLHF.

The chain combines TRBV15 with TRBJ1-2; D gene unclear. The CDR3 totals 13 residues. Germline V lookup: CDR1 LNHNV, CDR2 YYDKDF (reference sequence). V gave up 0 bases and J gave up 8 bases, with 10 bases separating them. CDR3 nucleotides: TGTGCCACCAGCAGAGATCTAAATCGCGGCTACACCTTC. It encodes CATSRDLNRGYTF.

CDR3 loop: CSVKDRGNTEAFF. CDR3 in DNA: TGCAGCGTTAAGGACAGGGGGAACACTGAAGCTTTCTTT. The chain joins TRBV29-1 to TRBJ1-1, with 9 bases fitting TRBD1. The CDR3 runs 13 residues. Germline CDR1 and CDR2: SQVTM and ANQGSEA. Trimming at V came to 5 bases and at J to 1 base, leaving 2 bases not matched to a gene.

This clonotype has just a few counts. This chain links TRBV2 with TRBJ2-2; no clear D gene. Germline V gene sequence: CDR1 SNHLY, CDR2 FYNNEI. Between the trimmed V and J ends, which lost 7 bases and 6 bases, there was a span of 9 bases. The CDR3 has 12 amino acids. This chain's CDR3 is CASTQLAGELFF. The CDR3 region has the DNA TGTGCCAGCACCCAGTTAGCCGGGGAGCTGTTTTTT.

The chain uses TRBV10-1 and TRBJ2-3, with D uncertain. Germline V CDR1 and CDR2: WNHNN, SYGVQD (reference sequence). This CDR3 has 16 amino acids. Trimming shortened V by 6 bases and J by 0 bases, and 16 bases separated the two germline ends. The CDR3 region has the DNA TGCGCCAGCAGCTCTTCGTCGGCTGCTAGCACAGATACGCAGTATTTT. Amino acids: CASSSSSAASTDTQYF.

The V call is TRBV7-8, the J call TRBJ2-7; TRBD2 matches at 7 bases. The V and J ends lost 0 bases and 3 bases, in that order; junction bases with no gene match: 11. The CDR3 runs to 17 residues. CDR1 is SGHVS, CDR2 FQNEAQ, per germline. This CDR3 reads CASSLALGGVSYYEQYF. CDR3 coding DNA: TGTGCCAGCAGCTTAGCGCTGGGGGGGGTCTCTTACTACGAGCAGTACTTC.

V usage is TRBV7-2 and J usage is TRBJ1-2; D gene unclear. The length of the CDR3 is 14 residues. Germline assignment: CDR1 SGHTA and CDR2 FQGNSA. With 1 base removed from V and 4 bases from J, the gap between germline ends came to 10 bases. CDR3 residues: CASSLVHQGYGYTF. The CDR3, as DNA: TGTGCCAGCAGCTTAGTCCATCAAGGCTATGGCTACACCTTC.

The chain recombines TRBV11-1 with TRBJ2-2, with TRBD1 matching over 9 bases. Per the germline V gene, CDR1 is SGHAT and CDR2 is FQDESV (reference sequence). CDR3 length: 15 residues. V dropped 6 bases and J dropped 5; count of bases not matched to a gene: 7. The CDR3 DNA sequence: TGTGCCAGCAGTAGTGGGGACAGGGAAACCGGGGAGCTGTTTTTT. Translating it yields CASSSGDRETGELFF.

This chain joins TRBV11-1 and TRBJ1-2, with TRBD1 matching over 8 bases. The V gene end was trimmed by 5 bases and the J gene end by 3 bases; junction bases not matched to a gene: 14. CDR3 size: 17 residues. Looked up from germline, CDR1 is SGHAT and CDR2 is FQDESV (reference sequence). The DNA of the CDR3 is TGTGCCAGCAGCCTCCAGAAAACAGGGGGTGGGGACTATGGCTACACCTTC. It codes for CASSLQKTGGGDYGYTF.

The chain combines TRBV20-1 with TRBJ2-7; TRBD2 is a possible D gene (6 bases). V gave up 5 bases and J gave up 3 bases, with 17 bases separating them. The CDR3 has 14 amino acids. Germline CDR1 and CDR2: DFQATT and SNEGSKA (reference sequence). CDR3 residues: CSAHGDSPHYEQYF. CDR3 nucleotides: TGCAGTGCTCACGGGGACTCTCCCCACTACGAGCAGTACTTC.

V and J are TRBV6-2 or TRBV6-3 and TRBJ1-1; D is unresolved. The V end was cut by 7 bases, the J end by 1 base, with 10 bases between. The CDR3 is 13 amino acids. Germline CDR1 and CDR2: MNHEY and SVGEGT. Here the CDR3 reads CASIMAGNTEAFF. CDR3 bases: TGTGCCAGCATTATGGCGGGGAACACTGAAGCTTTCTTT.

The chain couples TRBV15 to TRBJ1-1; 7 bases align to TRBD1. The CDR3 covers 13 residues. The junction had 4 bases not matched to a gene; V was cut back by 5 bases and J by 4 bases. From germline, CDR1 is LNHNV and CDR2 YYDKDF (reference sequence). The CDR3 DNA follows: TGTGCCACCAGCCTTACAGGGGTCACTGAAGCTTTCTTT. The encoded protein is CATSLTGVTEAFF.

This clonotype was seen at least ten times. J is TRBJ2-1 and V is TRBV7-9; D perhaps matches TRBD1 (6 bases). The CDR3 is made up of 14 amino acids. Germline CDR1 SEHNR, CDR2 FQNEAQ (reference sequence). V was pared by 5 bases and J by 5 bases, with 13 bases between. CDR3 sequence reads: CASSHPGQHNEQFF. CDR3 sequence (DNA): TGTGCCAGCAGCCACCCGGGACAACACAATGAGCAGTTCTTC.

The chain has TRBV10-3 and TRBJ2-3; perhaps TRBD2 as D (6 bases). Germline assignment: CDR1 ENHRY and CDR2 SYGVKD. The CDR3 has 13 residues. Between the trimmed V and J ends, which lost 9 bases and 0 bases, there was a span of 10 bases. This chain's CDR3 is CAIHSGSTDTQYF. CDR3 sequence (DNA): TGTGCCATACATAGCGGCAGCACAGATACGCAGTATTTT.

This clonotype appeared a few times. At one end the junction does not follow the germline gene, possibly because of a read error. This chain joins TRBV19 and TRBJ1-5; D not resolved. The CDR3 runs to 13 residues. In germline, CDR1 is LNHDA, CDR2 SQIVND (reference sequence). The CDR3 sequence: CASSMNPYQPQHF. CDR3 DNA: TGTGCCAGCAGTATGAATCCCTATCAGCCCCAGCATTTT.

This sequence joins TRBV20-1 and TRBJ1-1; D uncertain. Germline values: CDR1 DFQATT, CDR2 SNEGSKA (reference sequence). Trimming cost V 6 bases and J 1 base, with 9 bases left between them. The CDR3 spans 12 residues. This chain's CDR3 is CSARRANTEAFF. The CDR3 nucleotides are TGCAGTGCACGGAGGGCGAACACTGAAGCTTTCTTT.

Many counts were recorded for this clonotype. Here the CDR3 reads CASSYALWTEAFF. CDR3 in DNA: TGTGCCAGCAGTTACGCCCTGTGGACTGAAGCTTTCTTT. V is TRBV6-6 and J is TRBJ1-1, with D unresolved. CDR3 length: 13 residues. Germline V lookup: CDR1 MNHNY, CDR2 SVGAGI (reference sequence). V lost 2 bases, J lost 5 bases, and 9 bases lay in between.

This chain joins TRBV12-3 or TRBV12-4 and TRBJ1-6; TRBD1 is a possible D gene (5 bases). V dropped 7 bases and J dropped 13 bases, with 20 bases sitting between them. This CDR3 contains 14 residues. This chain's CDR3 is CASNLSGGDAPLHF. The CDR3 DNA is TGTGCCAGCAACCTATCCGGAGGGGATGCGCCCCTCCACTTT.